The 11 T cell receptor beta chains below were found in one sample sequenced in a study of sequential checkpoint blockade in melanoma. Treatment: randomized to nivolumab then ipilimumab (arm A) or the reverse (arm B). The method was immunoSEQ multiplex PCR; TCRdb's version includes in-frame clones alone and lacks a portion of them. The sample consists of about 13,000 clones, over 20% of them appearing once. Specimen: tumor tissue (inferred from file names), collected from a patient given nivolumab and ipilimumab in sequence. These receptors originate from a human donor with melanoma.

The rearrangement uses TRBV5-1 and TRBJ1-2; TRBD1 matches 7 bases. Germline V gene data show CDR1 as SGHRS and CDR2 as YFSETQ. This CDR3 contains 15 residues. V dropped 0 bases and J dropped 4; count of bases not matched to a gene: 6. The CDR3 DNA reads as TGCGCCAGCAGCTTGGGGGACAGCACGAGCTATGGCTACACCTTC. Translating it yields CASSLGDSTSYGYTF.

This clone was detected a few times. The DNA for the CDR3 is TGTGCCAGCAGCCAACAGGAAGGCAATGAAAAACTGTTTTTT. Translation: CASSQQEGNEKLFF. V gene TRBV11-3 combines with J gene TRBJ1-4, with a possible D match to TRBD1 (5 bases). Trimming left V 5 bases short and J 5 bases short, with 12 bases between. This CDR3 spans 14 amino acids. Germline assignment: CDR1 SGHNT and CDR2 YENEEA.

V is TRBV6-8 and J is TRBJ1-1; the match to TRBD1 covers 7 bases. V was clipped by 4 bases and J by 7 bases; unmatched bases: 9. CDR1 is MNHGY and CDR2 is SAAAGT in the germline V gene. The CDR3 has 14 amino acids. CDR3 bases: TGTGCCAGCAGTTCCAGCCAGGGGGTCGGTGAAGCTTTCTTT. Protein product: CASSSSQGVGEAFF.

V and J are TRBV18 and TRBJ2-7; TRBD2 is a possible D gene (6 bases). The CDR3 totals 14 residues. Trimming cost V 6 bases and J 3 bases, with 15 bases left between them. In germline, CDR1 is KGHSH, CDR2 LQKENI. The CDR3 DNA reads TGTGCCAGCTCCCCGGGAGTCAGCGGCTACGAGCAGTACTTC. It encodes CASSPGVSGYEQYF.

This clone was detected a few times. The chain joins TRBV28 to TRBJ1-1; 8 bases are a match to TRBD1. The CDR3 covers 16 residues. The V and J ends lost 6 bases and 1 base, in that order; junction bases with no gene match: 10. Germline V gene data show CDR1 as MDHEN and CDR2 as SYDVKM. CDR3: CASRAPPGQENTEAFF. The DNA of the CDR3 is TGTGCCAGCAGAGCTCCACCGGGACAGGAGAACACTGAAGCTTTCTTT.

The V call is TRBV6-8, the J call TRBJ1-4; D not certain. CDR1 is MNHGY and CDR2 is SAAAGT in the germline V gene. CDR3 length: 12 residues. With 5 bases removed from V and 7 bases from J, the gap between germline ends came to 8 bases. The CDR3 bases are TGTGCCAGCAGTGAGGGAGGTGAAAAACTGTTTTTT. Its translation is CASSEGGEKLFF.

At least ten counts were recorded for this clone. This chain's CDR3 is CASSLGGDQPQHF. The CDR3 region has the DNA TGCGCCAGCAGCTTAGGAGGGGACCAGCCCCAGCATTTT. The chain employs TRBV23-1 and TRBJ1-5; D is possibly TRBD1 (5 bases). TRBV23-1 belongs to the ORF category, with a function that is uncertain. Trimming cost V 6 bases and J 7 bases, with 13 bases left between them. This CDR3 region has 13 residues.

The chain couples TRBV5-1 to TRBJ2-1, with 11 bases lining up with TRBD2. CDR3 length: 16 amino acids. V was clipped by 7 bases and J by 7 bases; unmatched bases: 13. Germline CDR1 reads SGHRS; CDR2 reads YFSETQ. CDR3 in amino acids: CASGGYPGTSGNEQFF. The CDR3 region has the DNA TGCGCCAGCGGCGGCTATCCGGGGACTAGCGGAAATGAGCAGTTCTTC.

This clone occurred a few times. The chain is built from TRBV27 and TRBJ2-5; 8 positions match TRBD1. The CDR3 spans 16 residues. Per germline, CDR1 MNHEY and CDR2 SMNVEV (reference sequence). The V segment lost 6 bases and the J segment 6 bases; nucleotides outside the gene matches: 15. The CDR3 nucleotides read TGTGCCAGCAGCTCCGGGACAGGTACTAGCAGGAAGACCCAGTACTTC. It specifies CASSSGTGTSRKTQYF.

The sample holds a few counts of this clone. The chain links TRBV19 to TRBJ2-2; a possible D gene is TRBD1 (6 bases). The CDR3 is 15 amino acids. The V gene lost 6 bases and the J gene lost 1 base, with 12 bases spanning the gap. Looked up from germline, CDR1 is LNHDA and CDR2 is SQIVND (reference sequence). The CDR3 DNA is TGTGCCAGTAGAAGGACAGCCCTGAACACCGGGGAGCTGTTTTTT. Amino acid sequence: CASRRTALNTGELFF.

This clone showed up just once. The chain recombines TRBV29-1 with TRBJ2-7; tentative D call: TRBD2 (6 bases). Trimming removed 6 bases from V and 7 bases from J, with 19 bases in between. The CDR3 length is 13 residues. In germline, CDR1 is SQVTM, CDR2 ANQGSEA. The CDR3 nucleotides read TGCAGCGTCGCGGGGACTCAGGGTCGGGAGCAGTACTTC. Translated, it gives CSVAGTQGREQYF.